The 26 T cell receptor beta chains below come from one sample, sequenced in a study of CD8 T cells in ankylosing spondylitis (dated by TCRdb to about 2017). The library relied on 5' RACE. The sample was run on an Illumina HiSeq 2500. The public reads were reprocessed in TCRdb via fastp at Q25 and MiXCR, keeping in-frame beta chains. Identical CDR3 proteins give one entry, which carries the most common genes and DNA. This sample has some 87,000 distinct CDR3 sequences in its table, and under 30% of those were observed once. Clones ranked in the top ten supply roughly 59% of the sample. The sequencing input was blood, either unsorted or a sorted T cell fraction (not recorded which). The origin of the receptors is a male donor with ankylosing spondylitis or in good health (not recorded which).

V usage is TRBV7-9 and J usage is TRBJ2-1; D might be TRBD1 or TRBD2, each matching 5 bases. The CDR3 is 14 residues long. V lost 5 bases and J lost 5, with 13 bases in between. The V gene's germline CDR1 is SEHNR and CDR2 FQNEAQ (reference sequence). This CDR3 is CASSRDEIDNEQFF. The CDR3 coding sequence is TGTGCCAGCAGCCGGGACGAAATTGACAATGAGCAGTTCTTC.

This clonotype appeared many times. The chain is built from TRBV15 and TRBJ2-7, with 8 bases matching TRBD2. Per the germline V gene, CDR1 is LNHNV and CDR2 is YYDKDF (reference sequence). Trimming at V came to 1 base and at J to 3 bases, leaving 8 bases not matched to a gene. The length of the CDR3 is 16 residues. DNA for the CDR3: TGTGCCACCAGCAGAGTGCGGGGGGTTCGGGACTACGAGCAGTACTTC. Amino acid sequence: CATSRVRGVRDYEQYF. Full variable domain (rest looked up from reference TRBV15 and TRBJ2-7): DAMVIQNPRYQVTQFGKPVTLSCSQTLNHNVMYWYQQKSSQAPKLLFHYYDKDFNNEADTPDNFQSRRPNTSFCFLDIRSPGLGDTAMYLCATSRVRGVRDYEQYFGPGTRLTVT.

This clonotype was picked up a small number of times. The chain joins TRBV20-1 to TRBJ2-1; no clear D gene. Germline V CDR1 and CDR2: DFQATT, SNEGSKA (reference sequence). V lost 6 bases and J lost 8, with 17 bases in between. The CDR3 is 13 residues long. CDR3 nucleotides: TGCAGTGCCGAGACCCGAGTCCCCGATGAGCAGTTCTTC. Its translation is CSAETRVPDEQFF.

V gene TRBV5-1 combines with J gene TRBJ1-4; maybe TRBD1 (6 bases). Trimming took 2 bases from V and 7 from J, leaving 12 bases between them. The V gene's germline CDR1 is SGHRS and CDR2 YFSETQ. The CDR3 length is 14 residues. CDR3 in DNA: TGCGCCAGCAGCTTTGGACAGCCAATTGAAAAACTGTTTTTT. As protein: CASSFGQPIEKLFF. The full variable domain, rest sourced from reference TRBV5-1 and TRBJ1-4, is KAGVTQTPRYLIKTRGQQVTLSCSPISGHRSVSWYQQTPGQGLQFLFEYFSETQRNKGNFPGRFSGRQFSNSRSEMNVSTLELGDSALYLCASSFGQPIEKLFFGSGTQLSVL.

The CDR3 region is CASSQGGLAGETQYF. CDR3 sequence (DNA): TGTGCCAGCAGCCAAGGAGGACTAGCTGGGGAGACCCAGTACTTC. This chain connects TRBV3-1 to TRBJ2-5; 8 nucleotides align to TRBD2. The V segment lost 1 base and the J segment 5 bases; nucleotides outside the gene matches: 6. This CDR3 comprises 15 residues. Per germline, CDR1 LGHDT and CDR2 YNNKEL (reference sequence).

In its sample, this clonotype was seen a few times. The CDR3 DNA sequence: TGCAGTGCTATCCGCCGGGACTACCGTTCCTACAATGAGCAGTTCTTC. This encodes CSAIRRDYRSYNEQFF. The V and J genes are TRBV20-1 and TRBJ2-1; 7 bases match TRBD2. Looked up from germline, CDR1 is DFQATT and CDR2 is SNEGSKA (reference sequence). V lost 4 bases and J lost 1; bases outside the gene matches: 10. The CDR3 is 16 residues long.

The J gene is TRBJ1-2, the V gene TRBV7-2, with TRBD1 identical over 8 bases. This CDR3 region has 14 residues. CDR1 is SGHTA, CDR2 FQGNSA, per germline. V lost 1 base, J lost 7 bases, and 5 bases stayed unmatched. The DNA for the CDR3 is TGTGCCAGCAGCTTAGAGCAGGGGGCGTTTGGCTACACCTTC. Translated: CASSLEQGAFGYTF.

The CDR3 nucleotides are TGCGCCAGCAGCTTGAGGCCTATGGGGACGGACAGGGGAAAGAGGAATGAGCAGTTCTTC. Translation gives CASSLRPMGTDRGKRNEQFF. V and J are TRBV5-1 and TRBJ2-1; 9 nucleotides line up with TRBD1. This CDR3 is built from 20 residues. The V segment lost 1 base and the J segment 7 bases; nucleotides outside the gene matches: 21. Germline V gene lookup returns CDR1 SGHRS and CDR2 YFSETQ.

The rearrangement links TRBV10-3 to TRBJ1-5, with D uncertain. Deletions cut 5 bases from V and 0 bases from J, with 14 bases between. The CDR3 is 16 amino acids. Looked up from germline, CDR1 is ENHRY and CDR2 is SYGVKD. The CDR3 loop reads CAISTEFKYSNQPQHF. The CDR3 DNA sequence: TGTGCCATCAGTACAGAATTTAAATATAGCAATCAGCCCCAGCATTTT.

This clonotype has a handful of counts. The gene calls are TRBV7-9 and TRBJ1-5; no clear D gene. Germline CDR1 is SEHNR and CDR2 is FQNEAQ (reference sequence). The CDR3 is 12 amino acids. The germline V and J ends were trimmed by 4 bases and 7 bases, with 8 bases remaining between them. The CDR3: CASSSGGQPQHF. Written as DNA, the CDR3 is TGTGCCAGCAGCTCGGGAGGGCAGCCCCAGCATTTT.

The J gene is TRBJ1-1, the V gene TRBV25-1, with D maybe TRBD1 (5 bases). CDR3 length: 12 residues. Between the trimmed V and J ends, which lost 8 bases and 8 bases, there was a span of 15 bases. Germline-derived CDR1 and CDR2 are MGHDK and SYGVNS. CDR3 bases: TGTGCCAGCGGAGAGGGGACGAGGGAAGCTTTCTTT. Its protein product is CASGEGTREAFF. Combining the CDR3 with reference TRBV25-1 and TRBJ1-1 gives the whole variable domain EADIYQTPRYLVIGTGKKITLECSQTMGHDKMYWYQQDPGMELHLIHYSYGVNSTEKGDLSSESTVSRIRTEHFPLTLESARPSHTSQYLCASGEGTREAFFGQGTRLTVV.

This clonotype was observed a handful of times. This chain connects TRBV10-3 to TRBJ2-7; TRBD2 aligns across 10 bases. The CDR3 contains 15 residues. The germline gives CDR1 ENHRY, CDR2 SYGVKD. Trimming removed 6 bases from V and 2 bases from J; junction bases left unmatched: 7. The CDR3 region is CAIRGGTSATYEQYF. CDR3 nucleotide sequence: TGTGCCATCAGGGGGGGGACTAGCGCTACCTACGAGCAGTACTTC.

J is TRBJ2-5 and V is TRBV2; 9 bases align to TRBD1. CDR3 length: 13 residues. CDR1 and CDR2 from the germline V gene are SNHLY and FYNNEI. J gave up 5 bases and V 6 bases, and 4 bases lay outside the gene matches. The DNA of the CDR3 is TGTGCCAGCAGCGGACAGGGGAGGGAGACCCAGTACTTC. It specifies CASSGQGRETQYF.

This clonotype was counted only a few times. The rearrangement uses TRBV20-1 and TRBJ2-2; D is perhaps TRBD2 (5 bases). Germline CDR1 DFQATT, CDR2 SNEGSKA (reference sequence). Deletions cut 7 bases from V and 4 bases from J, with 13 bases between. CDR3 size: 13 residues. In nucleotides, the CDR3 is TGCAGTGTGTCCGCCGCGGGCACCGGGGAGCTGTTTTTT. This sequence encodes CSVSAAGTGELFF.

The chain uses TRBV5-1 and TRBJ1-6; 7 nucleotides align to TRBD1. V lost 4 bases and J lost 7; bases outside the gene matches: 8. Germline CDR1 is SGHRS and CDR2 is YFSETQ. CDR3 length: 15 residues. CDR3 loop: CASSPWTGQNSPLHF. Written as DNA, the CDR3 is TGCGCCAGCAGCCCTTGGACAGGCCAGAATTCACCCCTCCACTTT.

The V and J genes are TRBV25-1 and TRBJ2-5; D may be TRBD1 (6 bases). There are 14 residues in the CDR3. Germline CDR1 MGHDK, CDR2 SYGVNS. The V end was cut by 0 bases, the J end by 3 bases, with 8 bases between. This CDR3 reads CASSEYPGEETQYF. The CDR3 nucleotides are TGTGCCAGCAGTGAATATCCAGGGGAAGAGACCCAGTACTTC. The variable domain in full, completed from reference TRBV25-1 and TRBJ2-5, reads EADIYQTPRYLVIGTGKKITLECSQTMGHDKMYWYQQDPGMELHLIHYSYGVNSTEKGDLSSESTVSRIRTEHFPLTLESARPSHTSQYLCASSEYPGEETQYFGPGTRLLVL.

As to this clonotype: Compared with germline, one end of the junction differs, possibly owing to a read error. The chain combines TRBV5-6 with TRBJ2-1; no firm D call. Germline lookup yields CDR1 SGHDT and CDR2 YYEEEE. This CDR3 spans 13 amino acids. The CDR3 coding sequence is TGTGCCAGCAGATTCGACTCCGACAATGAGCAGTTCTTC. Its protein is CASRFDSDNEQFF. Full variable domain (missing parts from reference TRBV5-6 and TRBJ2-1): DAGVTQSPTHLIKTRGQQVTLRCSPKSGHDTVSWYQQALGQGPQFIFQYYEEEERQRGNFPDRFSGHQFPNYSSELNVNALLLGDSALYLCASRFDSDNEQFFGPGTRLTVL.

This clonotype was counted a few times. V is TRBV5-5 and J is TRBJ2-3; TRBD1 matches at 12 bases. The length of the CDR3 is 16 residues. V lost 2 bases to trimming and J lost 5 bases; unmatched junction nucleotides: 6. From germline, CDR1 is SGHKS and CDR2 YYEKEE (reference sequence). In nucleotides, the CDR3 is TGTGCCAGCAGCTTTTCTGGGACAGGGGGCGAAGATACGCAGTATTTT. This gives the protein CASSFSGTGGEDTQYF.

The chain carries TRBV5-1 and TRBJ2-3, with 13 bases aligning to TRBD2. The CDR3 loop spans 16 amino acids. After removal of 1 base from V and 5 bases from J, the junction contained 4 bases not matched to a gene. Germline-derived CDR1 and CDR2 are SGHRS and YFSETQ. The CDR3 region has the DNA TGCGCCAGCAGCTTGCGACTAGCGGGAGGAGGAGATACGCAGTATTTT. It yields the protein CASSLRLAGGGDTQYF. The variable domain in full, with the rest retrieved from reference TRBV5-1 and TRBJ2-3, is KAGVTQTPRYLIKTRGQQVTLSCSPISGHRSVSWYQQTPGQGLQFLFEYFSETQRNKGNFPGRFSGRQFSNSRSEMNVSTLELGDSALYLCASSLRLAGGGDTQYFGPGTRLTVL.

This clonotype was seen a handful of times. Written as DNA, the CDR3 is TGTGCCAGCAGCTTAAGCCGGGCTGGCTACACCTTC. This encodes CASSLSRAGYTF. The chain couples TRBV7-2 to TRBJ1-2; D unresolved. Germline loops: CDR1 SGHTA, CDR2 FQGNSA. The V end lost 2 bases, the J end lost 7 bases, and 8 bases lay between the germline ends. CDR3 size: 12 residues.

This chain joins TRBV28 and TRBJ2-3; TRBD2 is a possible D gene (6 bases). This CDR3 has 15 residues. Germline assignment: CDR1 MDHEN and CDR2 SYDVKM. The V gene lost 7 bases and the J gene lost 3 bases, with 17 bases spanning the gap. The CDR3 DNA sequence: TGTGCCAGCACCCGGGAGCTTGGTTTTACAGATACGCAGTATTTT. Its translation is CASTRELGFTDTQYF. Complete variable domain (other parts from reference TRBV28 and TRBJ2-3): DVKVTQSSRYLVKRTGEKVFLECVQDMDHENMFWYRQDPGLGLRLIYFSYDVKMKEKGDIPEGYSVSREKKERFSLILESASTNQTSMYLCASTRELGFTDTQYFGPGTRLTVL.

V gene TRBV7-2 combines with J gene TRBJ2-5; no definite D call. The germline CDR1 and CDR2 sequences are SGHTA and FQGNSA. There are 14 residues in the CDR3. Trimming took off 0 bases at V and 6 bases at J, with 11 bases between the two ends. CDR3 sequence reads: CASSLAWAAKTQYF. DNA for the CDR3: TGTGCCAGCAGCTTAGCGTGGGCAGCGAAGACCCAGTACTTC.

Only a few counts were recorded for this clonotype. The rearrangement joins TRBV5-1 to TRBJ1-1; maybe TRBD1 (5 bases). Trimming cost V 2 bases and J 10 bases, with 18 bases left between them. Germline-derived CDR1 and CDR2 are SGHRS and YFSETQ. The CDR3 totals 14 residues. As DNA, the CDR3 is TGCGCCAGCAGCTTACGGGACCTCGACCTGGGAGCTTTCTTT. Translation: CASSLRDLDLGAFF.

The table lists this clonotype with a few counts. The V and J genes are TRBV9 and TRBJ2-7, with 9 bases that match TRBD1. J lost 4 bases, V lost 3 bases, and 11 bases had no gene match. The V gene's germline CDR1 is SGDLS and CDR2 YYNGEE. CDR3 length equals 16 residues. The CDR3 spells CASSATGGFGPYEQYF. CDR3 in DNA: TGTGCCAGCAGCGCCACAGGGGGCTTCGGTCCGTACGAGCAGTACTTC. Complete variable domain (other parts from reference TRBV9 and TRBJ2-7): DSGVTQTPKHLITATGQRVTLRCSPRSGDLSVYWYQQSLDQGLQFLIQYYNGEERAKGNILERFSAQQFPDLHSELNLSSLELGDSALYFCASSATGGFGPYEQYFGPGTRLTVT.

CDR3 sequence (DNA): TGCGCCAGCAGCCAAGATAAGGCTAGCGGGAGCGGGGAGCTGTTTTTT. Translated, it gives CASSQDKASGSGELFF. The chain combines TRBV4-1 with TRBJ2-2, with 10 positions matching TRBD2. Germline V gene lookup returns CDR1 MGHRA and CDR2 YSYEKL. The CDR3 sequence is 16 residues long. V was clipped by 0 bases and J by 7 bases; unmatched bases: 5.

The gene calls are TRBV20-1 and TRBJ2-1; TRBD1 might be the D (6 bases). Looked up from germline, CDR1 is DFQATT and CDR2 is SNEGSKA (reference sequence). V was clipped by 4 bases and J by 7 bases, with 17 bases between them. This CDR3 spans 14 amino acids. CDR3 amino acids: CSATPTTGSNEQFF. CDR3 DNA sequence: TGCAGTGCTACCCCGACGACAGGCAGTAATGAGCAGTTCTTC.